These T cell receptor beta chains were read from a single sample in a study of blood T cell repertoires in COVID-19. Here immunoSEQ multiplex PCR was the method, and the copy in TCRdb shows in-frame clones only, minus some. The table shows over 150,000 clones, with roughly 88% occurring only once. The specimen sequenced was peripheral blood. Receptors were obtained from a man aged 50-60 years with COVID-19, enrolled during active disease. Each CDR3 is given with its conserved first and last residue. A D gene is named only where the DNA matches it firmly. A clone size is listed for some rows: how often the clone was seen (once, few, many), or a class if it is expanded.

- | TRBJ1-2 | TRBV11-2 | - | CASSLASGRGAYGYTF | TGTGCCAGCAGCTTAGCTTCAGGGAGGGGGGCTTATGGCTACACCTTC
- | TRBJ2-7 | TRBV19 | - | CASSMSPGDSYEQYF | TGTGCCAGTAGTATGTCCCCAGGGGACTCCTACGAGCAGTACTTC
TRBD1 | TRBJ2-5 | TRBV30 | - | CAWRQGAKETQYF | TGTGCCTGGAGACAGGGGGCAAAGGAAACCCAGTACTTC
- | TRBJ2-7 | TRBV2 | - | CASSLRVVSEQYF | TGTGCCAGCAGTCTCAGGGTAGTGAGCGAGCAGTACTTC
TRBD2 | TRBJ2-2 | TRBV11-3 | - | CASSLSGLAGAGTGELFF | TGTGCCAGCAGCTTATCTGGACTAGCGGGGGCGGGGACCGGGGAGCTGTTTTTT
- | TRBJ2-3 | TRBV7-3 | - | CASTLDPSSSTDTQYF | TGTGCCAGCACCCTAGACCCAAGCTCTAGCACAGATACGCAGTATTTT
TRBD2 | TRBJ2-1 | TRBV27 | - | CASSPSLALSYNEQFF | TGTGCCAGCAGTCCCTCACTAGCGCTCTCCTACAATGAGCAGTTCTTC
TRBD2 | TRBJ2-7 | TRBV19 | - | CASSGGSGEQYF | TGTGCCAGTAGCGGGGGGTCTGGAGAGCAGTACTTC
- | TRBJ1-1 | TRBV19 | - | CASTTGPPPEAFF | TGTGCCAGTACCACAGGGCCCCCCCCTGAAGCTTTCTTT
TRBD2 | TRBJ2-3 | TRBV5-4 | - | CASSLGSSGVSDTQYF | TGTGCCAGCAGCTTGGGTTCTAGCGGGGTCTCAGATACGCAGTATTTT
- | TRBJ2-7 | TRBV6-5 | once | CASKPGPEYEQYF | TGTGCCAGCAAGCCGGGTCCTGAGTACGAGCAGTACTTC
TRBD1 | TRBJ1-1 | TRBV25-1 | - | CASSTYRGQATEAFF | TGTGCCAGCAGTACCTACAGGGGGCAAGCGACTGAAGCTTTCTTT
- | TRBJ1-6 | TRBV27 | - | CASALAPGAFLVGSPLHF | TGTGCCAGCGCCTTGGCGCCAGGGGCGTTTCTTGTAGGTTCACCCCTCCACTTT
- | TRBJ2-2 | TRBV7-3 | - | CASSKTHNTGELFF | TGTGCCAGCAGCAAGACACATAACACCGGGGAGCTGTTTTTT
- | TRBJ2-5 | TRBV7-6 | - | CASSRWPTPQETQYF | TGTGCCAGCAGCCGTTGGCCGACTCCCCAAGAGACCCAGTACTTC
- | TRBJ1-4 | TRBV12-3/TRBV12-4 | - | CASSWTINEKLFF | TGTGCCAGCAGTTGGACAATTAATGAAAAACTGTTTTTT
- | TRBJ1-3 | TRBV10-3 | - | CATGAGRQLSGNTIYF | TGTGCCACCGGGGCGGGAAGACAGCTCTCTGGAAACACCATATATTTT
- | TRBJ1-1 | TRBV6-6 | once | CASSYPQNTEAFF | TGTGCCAGCAGTTACCCACAGAACACTGAAGCTTTCTTT
TRBD1 | TRBJ2-2 | TRBV6-6 | - | CASSNRGPTGELFF | TGTGCCAGCAGTAACAGGGGGCCGACCGGGGAGCTGTTTTTT
- | TRBJ1-2 | TRBV5-8 | - | CASVVDLANYGYTF | TGTGCCAGCGTCGTCGACCTAGCTAACTATGGCTACACCTTC
- | TRBJ1-4 | TRBV7-9 | - | CASSFDSTENEKLFF | TGTGCCAGCAGCTTTGACAGTACCGAGAATGAAAAACTGTTTTTT
TRBD1 | TRBJ2-2 | TRBV5-1 | - | CASRLRTGSYTGELFF | TGCGCCAGCAGGTTGAGGACAGGTTCGTACACCGGGGAGCTGTTTTTT
- | TRBJ1-1 | TRBV12-3/TRBV12-4 | - | CASSWGQFEAFF | TGTGCCAGCAGTTGGGGCCAATTCGAAGCTTTCTTT
- | TRBJ2-7 | TRBV19 | - | CASSIVAAPNEQYF | TGTGCCAGTAGTATAGTAGCAGCTCCCAACGAGCAGTACTTC
- | TRBJ2-1 | TRBV30 | - | CAWSVGQNNEQFF | TGTGCCTGGAGTGTTGGGCAGAACAATGAGCAGTTCTTC
- | TRBJ1-2 | TRBV19 | - | CASQGQPNYGYTF | TGTGCCAGTCAAGGACAGCCTAACTATGGCTACACCTTC
- | TRBJ1-1 | TRBV18 | - | CASSPQGLTEAFF | TGTGCCAGCTCACCTCAGGGCCTCACTGAAGCTTTCTTT
TRBD2 | TRBJ2-2 | TRBV5-1 | - | CASSSASGGSGELFF | TGCGCCAGCAGCTCCGCTAGCGGGGGGTCCGGGGAGCTGTTTTTT
- | TRBJ1-5 | TRBV5-1 | - | CASSVSSNQPQHF | TGCGCCAGCAGCGTGAGTAGCAATCAGCCCCAGCATTTT
TRBD2 | TRBJ2-3 | TRBV6-6 | - | CASSPLGTSGSTDTQYF | TGTGCCAGCAGTCCTCTCGGGACTAGCGGGAGCACAGATACGCAGTATTTT
TRBD2 | TRBJ2-3 | TRBV3-1/TRBV3-2 | - | CASSQQLAGVPDTQYF | TGTGCCAGCAGCCAACAACTAGCGGGAGTACCAGATACGCAGTATTTT
- | TRBJ2-2 | TRBV7-2 | - | CASSRRTGTGELFF | TGTGCCAGCAGCAGAAGAACAGGGACCGGGGAGCTGTTTTTT
TRBD1 | TRBJ1-2 | TRBV7-9 | - | CASSRQGVGYGYTF | TGTGCCAGCAGCAGACAGGGGGTCGGCTATGGCTACACCTTC
TRBD2 | TRBJ2-1 | TRBV7-2 | - | CASSLVLLAGAYNEQFF | TGTGCCAGCAGCTTAGTGCTACTAGCGGGGGCCTACAATGAGCAGTTCTTC
TRBD2 | TRBJ2-1 | TRBV10-2 | - | CASSDPSGRAVNEQFF | TGCGCCAGCAGTGACCCCAGCGGGAGGGCCGTCAATGAGCAGTTCTTC
TRBD1 | TRBJ2-1 | TRBV18 | - | CASSPPNTGGSYNEQFF | TGTGCCAGCTCACCACCTAATACAGGGGGCTCCTACAATGAGCAGTTCTTC
TRBD1 | TRBJ1-4 | TRBV30 | - | CAWNPQGDWEKLFF | TGTGCCTGGAACCCCCAGGGGGATTGGGAAAAACTGTTTTTT
- | TRBJ2-3 | TRBV7-2 | - | CASSSDMSTDTQYF | TGTGCCAGCAGCTCGGACATGAGCACAGATACGCAGTATTTT
TRBD2 | TRBJ2-7 | TRBV7-2 | - | CASSPGGGSSYEQYF | TGTGCCAGCAGCCCCGGAGGCGGGAGCTCCTACGAGCAGTACTTC
- | TRBJ2-7 | TRBV19 | - | CASSTQGSTYEQYF | TGTGCCAGTAGTACACAGGGTAGCACCTACGAGCAGTACTTC
- | TRBJ1-6 | TRBV6-5 | - | CASSTNSYNSPLHF | TGTGCCAGCAGTACTAACTCCTATAATTCACCCCTCCACTTT
- | TRBJ1-5 | TRBV2 | - | CASSEQGSSNQPQHF | TGTGCCAGCAGTGAACAGGGGAGTAGCAATCAGCCCCAGCATTTT
- | TRBJ1-2 | TRBV5-1 | - | CASSLGSRQTYYGYTF | TGCGCCAGCAGCTTGGGGTCGAGACAGACCTACTATGGCTACACCTTC
- | TRBJ1-2 | TRBV10-3 | - | CAISRLSGGDGYTF | TGTGCCATCAGTCGGTTATCCGGGGGAGATGGCTACACCTTC
- | TRBJ2-3 | TRBV7-2 | - | CASSLAGGYTDTQYF | TGTGCCAGCAGCTTAGCGGGAGGTTACACAGATACGCAGTATTTT
- | TRBJ1-3 | TRBV18 | - | CASSPLTQKSTGNTIYF | TGTGCCAGCTCACCACTCACACAGAAGTCAACTGGAAACACCATATATTTT
- | TRBJ1-6 | TRBV30 | - | CAWSTGLLSSPLHF | TGTGCCTGGAGTACGGGACTTCTTTCTTCACCCCTCCACTTT
TRBD2 | TRBJ2-1 | TRBV3-1/TRBV3-2 | - | CASSQVTGGLTEQFF | TGTGCCAGCAGCCAAGTGACGGGAGGGCTTACTGAGCAGTTCTTC
- | TRBJ2-5 | TRBV2 | - | CASSPLVFQETQYF | TGTGCCAGCAGCCCACTAGTCTTCCAAGAGACCCAGTACTTC
- | TRBJ2-1 | TRBV7-9 | once | CASSLLPLEDNEQFF | TGTGCCAGCAGCTTATTACCCTTAGAGGACAATGAGCAGTTCTTC
- | TRBJ2-7 | TRBV4-3 | - | CASSQDRGRVWYEQYF | TGCGCCAGCAGCCAAGATAGGGGCAGGGTATGGTACGAGCAGTACTTC
TRBD2 | TRBJ2-5 | TRBV19 | - | CASSETSGGRETQYF | TGTGCCAGTAGTGAGACTAGCGGGGGAAGAGAGACCCAGTACTTC
- | TRBJ2-2 | TRBV29-1 | - | CSAKTGLGTGELFF | TGCAGCGCCAAGACAGGTTTAGGCACCGGGGAGCTGTTTTTT
- | TRBJ2-6 | TRBV6-6 | - | CASSLSGANVLTF | TGTGCCAGTTCCCTTTCCGGGGCCAACGTCCTGACTTTC
- | TRBJ2-7 | TRBV6-1 | - | CASSEKDRRDEQYF | TGTGCCAGCAGTGAGAAGGATAGGCGGGACGAGCAGTACTTC